This record looks at one T cell receptor beta chain sequence and its context. The data derive from a study of monozygotic twins with inflammatory bowel disease. Two nested PCRs, run for approximately 16 and 9 cycles, were applied to TCRalpha and TCRbeta cDNA. Reprocessing the 5' RACE reads, TCRdb reports a single entry for every CDR3 protein and omits DNA. The sample is made up of about 300,000 distinct CDR3 sequences, and the top ten hold approximately 5.9% of it. The CDR3 is made up of 17 amino acids. Germline values: CDR1 WNHNN, CDR2 SYGVQD (reference sequence). The chain couples TRBV10-1 to TRBJ2-6; TCRdb lists TRBD1, though no DNA is available to test this call. The sequencing sample was made of blood. The origin of this receptor is a human donor with ulcerative colitis or Crohn's disease, or a healthy co-twin of an affected twin (not recorded which). The CDR3: CASSTGQGNSGANVLTF.